Only a few counts were recorded for the clone carrying this T cell receptor beta chain. These data come from a study of T cells in Graves' hyperthyroidism and ophthalmopathy. The diagnoses drew upon clinical symptoms, serum thyroxine and TRAb, thyroid ultrasound and orbital computed tomography. Unmatched junction bases numbered 6, after V lost 10 bases and J lost 2 bases. Germline values: CDR1 LNHDA, CDR2 SQIVND (reference sequence). This CDR3 is built from 13 residues. Amplification targeted TCR beta CDR3 regions from RNA transcripts. First-round RT-PCR targeting the TCR CDR3 was performed with the HTBI primer set. TCRdb reprocessed the multiplex PCR reads via MiXCR and lists one record per CDR3 protein. This table holds 300,000 to 350,000 distinct CDR3 sequences, roughly 21% found once.

The receptor was isolated from a woman between 45 and 60 years old with Graves' hyperthyroidism. This rearrangement joins TRBV19 to TRBJ1-2, with 8 bases aligning to TRBD1. The sequencing sample was made of blood. The CDR3 DNA reads as TGTGCCACTACGGACAGGGCAAACTATGGCTACACCTTC. Translation gives CATTDRANYGYTF.